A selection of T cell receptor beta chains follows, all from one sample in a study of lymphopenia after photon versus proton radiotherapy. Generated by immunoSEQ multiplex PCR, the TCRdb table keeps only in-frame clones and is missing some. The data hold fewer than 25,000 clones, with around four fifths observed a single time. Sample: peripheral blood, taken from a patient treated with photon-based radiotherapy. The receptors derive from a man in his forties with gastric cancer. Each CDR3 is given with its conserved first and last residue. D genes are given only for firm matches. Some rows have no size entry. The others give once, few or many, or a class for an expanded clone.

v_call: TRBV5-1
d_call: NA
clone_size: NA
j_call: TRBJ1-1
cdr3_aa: CASSLPTKTEAFF
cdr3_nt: TGCGCCAGCAGCTTGCCGACTAAAACTGAAGCTTTCTTT

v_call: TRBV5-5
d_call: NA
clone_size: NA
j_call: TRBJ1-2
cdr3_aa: CASSLDQGHYGYTF
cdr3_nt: TGTGCCAGCAGCTTGGATCAAGGCCACTATGGCTACACCTTC

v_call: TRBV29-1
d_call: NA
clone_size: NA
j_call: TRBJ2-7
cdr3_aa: CSVEDHSLEQYF
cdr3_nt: TGCAGCGTTGAAGATCACAGTCTCGAGCAGTACTTC

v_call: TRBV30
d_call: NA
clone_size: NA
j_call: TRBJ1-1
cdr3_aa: CAWSGGLWDTEAFF
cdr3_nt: TGTGCCTGGAGTGGGGGCCTTTGGGACACTGAAGCTTTCTTT

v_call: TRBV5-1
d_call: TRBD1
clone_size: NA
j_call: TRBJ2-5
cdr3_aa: CASAGTGDIQETQYF
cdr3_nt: TGCGCCAGCGCCGGGACAGGGGATATCCAAGAGACCCAGTACTTC

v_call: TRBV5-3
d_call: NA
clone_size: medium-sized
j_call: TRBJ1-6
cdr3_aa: CARWPLPGNSPLHF
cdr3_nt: TGTGCCAGATGGCCTCTCCCGGGGAATTCACCCCTCCACTTT

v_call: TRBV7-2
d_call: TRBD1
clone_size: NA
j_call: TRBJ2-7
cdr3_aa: CASSLEGPGGSYEQYF
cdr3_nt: TGTGCCAGCAGCTTAGAAGGTCCAGGGGGCTCCTACGAGCAGTACTTC

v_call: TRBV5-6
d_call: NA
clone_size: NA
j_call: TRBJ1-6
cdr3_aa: CASSTLDGGSYNSPLHF
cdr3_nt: TGTGCCAGCAGCACACTAGATGGGGGATCCTATAATTCACCCCTCCACTTT

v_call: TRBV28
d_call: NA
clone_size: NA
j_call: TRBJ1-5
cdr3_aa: CASSSGAAAQPQHF
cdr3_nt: TGTGCCAGCAGTTCTGGGGCAGCTGCTCAGCCCCAGCATTTT

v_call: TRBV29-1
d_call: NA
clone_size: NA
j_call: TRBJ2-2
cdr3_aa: CSVRLTGNTGELFF
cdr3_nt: TGCAGCGTTCGTCTTACAGGAAACACCGGGGAGCTGTTTTTT

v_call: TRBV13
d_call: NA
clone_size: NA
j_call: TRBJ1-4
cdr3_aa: CASSLLSDEKLFF
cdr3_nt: TGTGCCAGCAGCTTATTGTCGGATGAAAAACTGTTTTTT

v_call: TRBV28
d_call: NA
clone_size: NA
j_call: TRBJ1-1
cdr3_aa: CASSLAGNTEAFF
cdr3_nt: TGTGCCAGCAGTTTAGCGGGGAACACTGAAGCTTTCTTT

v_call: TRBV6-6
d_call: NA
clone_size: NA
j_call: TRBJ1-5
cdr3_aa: CASGKGQRQPQHF
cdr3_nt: TGTGCCAGCGGAAAGGGACAACGTCAGCCCCAGCATTTT

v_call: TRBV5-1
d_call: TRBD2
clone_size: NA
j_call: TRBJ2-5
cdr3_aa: CASSLVASGSETQYF
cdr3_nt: TGCGCCAGCAGCTTGGTGGCTAGCGGGTCAGAGACCCAGTACTTC

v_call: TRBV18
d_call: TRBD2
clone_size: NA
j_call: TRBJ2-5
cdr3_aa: CASSRSRSGGSPYQETQYF
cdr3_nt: TGTGCCAGCTCACGTTCCCGGAGCGGGGGCTCCCCGTACCAAGAGACCCAGTACTTC

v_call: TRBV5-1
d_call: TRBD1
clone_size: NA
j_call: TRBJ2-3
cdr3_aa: CASSSGQGADTQYF
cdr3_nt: TGCGCCAGCAGCTCGGGACAGGGGGCAGATACGCAGTATTTT

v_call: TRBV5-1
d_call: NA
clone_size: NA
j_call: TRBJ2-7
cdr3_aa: CASSLDPAGISYEQYF
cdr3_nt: TGCGCCAGCAGCTTGGATCCGGCAGGGATCTCCTACGAGCAGTACTTC

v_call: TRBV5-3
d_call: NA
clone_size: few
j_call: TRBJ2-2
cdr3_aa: CARSLPRQATGELFF
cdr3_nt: TGTGCCAGAAGCTTGCCCCGACAGGCCACCGGGGAGCTGTTTTTT

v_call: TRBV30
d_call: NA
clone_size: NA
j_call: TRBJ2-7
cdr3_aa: CAWSVMGGLGQYF
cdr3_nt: TGTGCCTGGAGTGTAATGGGCGGTCTTGGGCAGTACTTC

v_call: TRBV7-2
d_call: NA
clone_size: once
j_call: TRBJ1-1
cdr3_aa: CASTLSRNTEAFF
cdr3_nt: TGTGCCAGCACCCTTAGTCGCAACACTGAAGCTTTCTTT

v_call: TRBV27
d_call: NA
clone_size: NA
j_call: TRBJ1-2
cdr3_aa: CASSLGGASHYGYTF
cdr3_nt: TGTGCCAGCAGTTTAGGAGGCGCCAGCCACTATGGCTACACCTTC

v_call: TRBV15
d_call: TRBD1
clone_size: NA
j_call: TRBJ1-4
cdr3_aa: CATSRGGQGANPGANEKPFF
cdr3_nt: TGTGCCACCAGCAGAGGGGGACAGGGGGCCAATCCAGGGGCTAATGAAAAACCGTTTTTT

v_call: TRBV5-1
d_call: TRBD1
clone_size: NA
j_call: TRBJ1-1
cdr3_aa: CASGDSVNTEAFF
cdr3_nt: TGCGCCAGCGGGGACAGTGTGAACACTGAAGCTTTCTTT

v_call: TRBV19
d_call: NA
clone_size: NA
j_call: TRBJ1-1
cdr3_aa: CASSKGRGLEAFF
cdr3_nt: TGTGCCAGTAGTAAGGGACGGGGGCTAGAAGCTTTCTTT

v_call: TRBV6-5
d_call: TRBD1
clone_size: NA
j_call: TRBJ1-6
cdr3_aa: CASSYLQGNSPLHF
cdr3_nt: TGTGCCAGCAGTTACCTACAGGGGAATTCACCCCTCCACTTT

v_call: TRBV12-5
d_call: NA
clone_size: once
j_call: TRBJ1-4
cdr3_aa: CASSPTSVTNEKLFF
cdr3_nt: TGTGCTAGCAGCCCTACTTCAGTAACTAATGAAAAACTGTTTTTT

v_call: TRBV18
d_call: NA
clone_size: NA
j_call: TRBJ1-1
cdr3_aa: CASSPPSVGGSGAFF
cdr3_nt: TGTGCCAGCTCACCACCTTCCGTTGGGGGAAGTGGGGCTTTCTTT

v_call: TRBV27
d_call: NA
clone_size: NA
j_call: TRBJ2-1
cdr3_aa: CASSLWGTGNEQFF
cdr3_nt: TGTGCCAGCAGTTTATGGGGGACCGGGAATGAGCAGTTCTTC

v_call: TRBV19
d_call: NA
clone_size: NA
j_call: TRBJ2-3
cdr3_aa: CASSIGQSDTQYF
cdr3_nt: TGTGCCAGTAGTATAGGGCAAAGTGATACGCAGTATTTT

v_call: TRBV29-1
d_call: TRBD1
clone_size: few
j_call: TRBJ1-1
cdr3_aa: CSVALRDRNTEAFF
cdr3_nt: TGCAGCGTAGCTTTGCGGGACAGGAACACTGAAGCTTTCTTT

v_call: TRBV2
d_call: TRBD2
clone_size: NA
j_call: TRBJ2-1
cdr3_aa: CASSTYRDYLSSYNEQFF
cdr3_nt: TGTGCCAGCAGTACATACCGGGACTACCTAAGCTCCTACAATGAGCAGTTCTTC

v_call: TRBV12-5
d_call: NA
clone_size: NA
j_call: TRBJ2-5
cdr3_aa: CASGTGGHPQETQYF
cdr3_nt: TGTGCTAGTGGTACGGGGGGACACCCCCAAGAGACCCAGTACTTC

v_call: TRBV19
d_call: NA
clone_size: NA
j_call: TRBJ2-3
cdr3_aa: CASSMASYRTDTQYF
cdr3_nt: TGTGCCAGTAGTATGGCCTCCTACCGCACAGATACGCAGTATTTT

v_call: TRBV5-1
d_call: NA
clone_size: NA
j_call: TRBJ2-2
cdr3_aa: CASSLGGVELRTGELFF
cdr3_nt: TGCGCCAGCAGCTTGGGAGGGGTGGAGCTGAGGACCGGGGAGCTGTTTTTT

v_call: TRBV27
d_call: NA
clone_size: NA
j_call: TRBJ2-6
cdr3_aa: CASSPYTGAGANVLTF
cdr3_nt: TGTGCCAGCAGTCCCTATACAGGTGCTGGGGCCAACGTCCTGACTTTC

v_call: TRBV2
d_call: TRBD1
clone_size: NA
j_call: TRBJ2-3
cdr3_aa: CASSGPGGWTDTQYF
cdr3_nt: TGTGCCAGCAGTGGGCCAGGGGGCTGGACAGATACGCAGTATTTT

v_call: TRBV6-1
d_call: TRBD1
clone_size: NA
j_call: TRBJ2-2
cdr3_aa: CASSAARQGDTGELFF
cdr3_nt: TGTGCCAGCAGTGCCGCCCGACAGGGGGACACCGGGGAGCTGTTTTTT

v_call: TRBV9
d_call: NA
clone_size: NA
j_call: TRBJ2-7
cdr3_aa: CASSVGGLSSYEQYF
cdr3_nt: TGTGCCAGCAGCGTTGGGGGCCTCAGCTCCTACGAGCAGTACTTC

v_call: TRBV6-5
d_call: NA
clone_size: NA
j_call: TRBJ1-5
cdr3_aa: CASSYSHRGNQPQHF
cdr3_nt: TGTGCCAGCAGTTACTCCCATAGAGGCAATCAGCCCCAGCATTTT

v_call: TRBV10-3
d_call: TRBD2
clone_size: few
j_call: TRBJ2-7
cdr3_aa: CAISKTPSGEAYEQYF
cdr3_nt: TGTGCCATCAGTAAAACTCCTAGCGGGGAGGCCTACGAGCAGTACTTC

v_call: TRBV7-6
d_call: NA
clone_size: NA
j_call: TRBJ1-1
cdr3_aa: CASSPGRMNTEAFF
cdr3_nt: TGTGCCAGCAGCCCAGGGAGAATGAACACTGAAGCTTTCTTT

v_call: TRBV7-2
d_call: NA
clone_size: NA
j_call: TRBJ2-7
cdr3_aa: CASSYQPPSEQYF
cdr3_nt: TGTGCCAGCAGCTACCAACCGCCGTCCGAGCAGTACTTC

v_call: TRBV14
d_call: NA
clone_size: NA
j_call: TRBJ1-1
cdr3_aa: CASSQDNRDTEAFF
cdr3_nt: TGTGCCAGCAGCCAAGACAACAGGGATACTGAAGCTTTCTTT

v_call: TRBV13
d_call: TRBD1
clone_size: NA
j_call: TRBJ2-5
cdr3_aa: CASSLGPDRGLETQYF
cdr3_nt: TGTGCCAGCAGCTTAGGACCGGACAGGGGGCTTGAGACCCAGTACTTC

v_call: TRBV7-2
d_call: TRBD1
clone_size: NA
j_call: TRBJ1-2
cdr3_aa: CASSLGQGGGYTF
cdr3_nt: TGTGCCAGCAGCTTGGGACAGGGAGGTGGCTACACCTTC

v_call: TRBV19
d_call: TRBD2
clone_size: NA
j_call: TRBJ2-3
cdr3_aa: CASNSLAGSTDTQYF
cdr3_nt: TGTGCCAGTAATTCGCTAGCGGGTAGCACAGATACGCAGTATTTT

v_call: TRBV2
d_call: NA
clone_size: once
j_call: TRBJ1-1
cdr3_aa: CASSGRGRTTEAFF
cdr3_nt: TGTGCCAGCAGTGGGCGAGGACGAACAACTGAAGCTTTCTTT

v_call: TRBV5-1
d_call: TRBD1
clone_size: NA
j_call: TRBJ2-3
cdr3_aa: CASSPGQRTDTQYF
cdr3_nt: TGCGCCAGCAGCCCGGGACAGCGCACAGATACGCAGTATTTT

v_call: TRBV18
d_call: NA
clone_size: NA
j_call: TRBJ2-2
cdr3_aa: CASSPPSGLGDTGELFF
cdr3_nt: TGTGCCAGCTCACCACCTTCGGGGCTTGGGGACACCGGGGAGCTGTTTTTT

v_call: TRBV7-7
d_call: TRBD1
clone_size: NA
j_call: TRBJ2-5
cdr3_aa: CASSKDRGHGETQYF
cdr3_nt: TGTGCCAGCAGCAAGGACAGGGGGCATGGGGAGACCCAGTACTTC

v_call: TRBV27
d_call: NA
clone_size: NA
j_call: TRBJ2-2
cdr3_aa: CASSYFPRLDTGELFF
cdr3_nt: TGTGCCAGCAGTTACTTTCCACGGCTTGACACCGGGGAGCTGTTTTTT

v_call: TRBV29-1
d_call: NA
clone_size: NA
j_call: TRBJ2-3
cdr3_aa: CSVSVDTQYF
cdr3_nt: TGCAGCGTCTCGGTAGATACGCAGTATTTT

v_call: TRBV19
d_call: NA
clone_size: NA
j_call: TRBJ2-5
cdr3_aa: CASRARVQETQYF
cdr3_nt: TGTGCCAGTCGAGCCAGGGTACAAGAGACCCAGTACTTC

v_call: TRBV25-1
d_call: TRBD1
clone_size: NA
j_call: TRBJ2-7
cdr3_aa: CASSELKQGVYEQYF
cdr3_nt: TGTGCCAGCAGTGAATTGAAACAGGGGGTTTACGAGCAGTACTTC